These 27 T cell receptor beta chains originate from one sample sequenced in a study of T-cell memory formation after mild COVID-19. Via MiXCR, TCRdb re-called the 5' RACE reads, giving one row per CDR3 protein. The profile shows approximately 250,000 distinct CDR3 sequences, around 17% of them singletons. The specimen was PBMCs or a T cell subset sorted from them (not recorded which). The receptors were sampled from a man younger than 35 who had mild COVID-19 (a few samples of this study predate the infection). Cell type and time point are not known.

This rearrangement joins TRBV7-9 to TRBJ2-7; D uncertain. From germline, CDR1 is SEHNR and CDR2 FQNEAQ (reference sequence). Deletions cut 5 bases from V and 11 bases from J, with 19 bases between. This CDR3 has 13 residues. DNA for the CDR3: TGTGCCAGCAGCCCGCGTGGGGTTAGGAGAAAGTACGTC. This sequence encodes CASSPRGVRRKYV.

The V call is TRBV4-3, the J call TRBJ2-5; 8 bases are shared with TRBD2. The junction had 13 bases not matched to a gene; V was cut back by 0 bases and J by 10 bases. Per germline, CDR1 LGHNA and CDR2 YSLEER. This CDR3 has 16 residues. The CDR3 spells CASSQDRGGGLWGQYF. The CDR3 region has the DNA TGCGCCAGCAGCCAAGATAGGGGCGGGGGGTTGTGGGGCCAGTACTTC.

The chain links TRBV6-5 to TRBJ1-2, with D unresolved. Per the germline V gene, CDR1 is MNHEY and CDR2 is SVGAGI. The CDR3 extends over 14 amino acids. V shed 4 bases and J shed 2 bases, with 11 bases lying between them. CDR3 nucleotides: TGTGCCAGCAGTTCCCCGACCCGCAACTATGGCTACACCTTC. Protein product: CASSSPTRNYGYTF.

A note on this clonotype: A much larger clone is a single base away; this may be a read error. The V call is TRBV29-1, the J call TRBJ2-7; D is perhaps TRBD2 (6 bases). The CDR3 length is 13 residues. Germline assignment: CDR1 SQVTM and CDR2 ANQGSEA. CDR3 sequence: CRVETGEVYEQYF. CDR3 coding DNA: TGCAGAGTTGAGACCGGGGAGGTTTACGAGCAGTACTTC.

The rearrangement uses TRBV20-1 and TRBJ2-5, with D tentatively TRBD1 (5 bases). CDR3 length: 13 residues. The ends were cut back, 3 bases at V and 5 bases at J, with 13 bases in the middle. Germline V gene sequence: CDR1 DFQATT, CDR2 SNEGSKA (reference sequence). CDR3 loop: CSASLAAGETQYF. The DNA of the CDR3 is TGCAGTGCTAGTTTGGCAGCAGGGGAGACCCAGTACTTC.

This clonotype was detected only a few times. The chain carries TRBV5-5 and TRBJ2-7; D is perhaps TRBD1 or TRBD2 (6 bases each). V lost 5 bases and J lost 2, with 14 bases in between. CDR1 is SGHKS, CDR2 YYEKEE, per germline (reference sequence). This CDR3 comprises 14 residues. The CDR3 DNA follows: TGTGCCAGCAGTTCGATTGGGGGGCCCTACGAGCAGTACTTC. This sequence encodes CASSSIGGPYEQYF.

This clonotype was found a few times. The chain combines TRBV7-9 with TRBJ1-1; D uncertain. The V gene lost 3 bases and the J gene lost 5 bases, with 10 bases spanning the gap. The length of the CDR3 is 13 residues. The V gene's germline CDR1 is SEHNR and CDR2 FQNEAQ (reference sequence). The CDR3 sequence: CASSFWSVTEAFF. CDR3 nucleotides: TGTGCCAGCAGCTTTTGGTCCGTGACTGAAGCTTTCTTT.

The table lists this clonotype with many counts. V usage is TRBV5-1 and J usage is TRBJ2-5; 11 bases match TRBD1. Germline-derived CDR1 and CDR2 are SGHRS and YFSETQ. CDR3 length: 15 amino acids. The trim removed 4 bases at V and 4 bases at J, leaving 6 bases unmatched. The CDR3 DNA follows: TGCGCCAGCAGCCGTGACGGGACAGGGGGAGAGACCCAGTACTTC. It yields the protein CASSRDGTGGETQYF. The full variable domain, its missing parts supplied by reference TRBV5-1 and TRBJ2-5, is KAGVTQTPRYLIKTRGQQVTLSCSPISGHRSVSWYQQTPGQGLQFLFEYFSETQRNKGNFPGRFSGRQFSNSRSEMNVSTLELGDSALYLCASSRDGTGGETQYFGPGTRLLVL.

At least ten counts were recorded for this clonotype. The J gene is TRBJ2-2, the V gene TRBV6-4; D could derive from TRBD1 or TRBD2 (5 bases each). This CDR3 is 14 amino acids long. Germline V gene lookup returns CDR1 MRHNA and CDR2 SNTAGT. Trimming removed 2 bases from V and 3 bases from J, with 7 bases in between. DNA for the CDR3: TGTGCCAGCAGTGACAGGGGAGACACCGGGGAGCTGTTTTTT. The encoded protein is CASSDRGDTGELFF.

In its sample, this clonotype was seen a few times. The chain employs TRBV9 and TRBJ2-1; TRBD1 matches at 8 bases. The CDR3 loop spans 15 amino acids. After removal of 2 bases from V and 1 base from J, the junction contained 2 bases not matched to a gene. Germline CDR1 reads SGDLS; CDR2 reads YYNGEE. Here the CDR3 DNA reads TGTGCCAGCAGCGTCGGGACAGGATCCTACAATGAGCAGTTCTTC. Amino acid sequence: CASSVGTGSYNEQFF. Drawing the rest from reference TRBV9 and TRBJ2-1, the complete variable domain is DSGVTQTPKHLITATGQRVTLRCSPRSGDLSVYWYQQSLDQGLQFLIQYYNGEERAKGNILERFSAQQFPDLHSELNLSSLELGDSALYFCASSVGTGSYNEQFFGPGTRLTVL.

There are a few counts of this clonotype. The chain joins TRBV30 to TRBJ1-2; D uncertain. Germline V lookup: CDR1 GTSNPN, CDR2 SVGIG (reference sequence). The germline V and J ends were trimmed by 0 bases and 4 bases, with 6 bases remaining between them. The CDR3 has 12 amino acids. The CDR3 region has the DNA TGTGCCTGGAGTGTTGGACTCTATGGCTACACCTTC. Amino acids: CAWSVGLYGYTF.

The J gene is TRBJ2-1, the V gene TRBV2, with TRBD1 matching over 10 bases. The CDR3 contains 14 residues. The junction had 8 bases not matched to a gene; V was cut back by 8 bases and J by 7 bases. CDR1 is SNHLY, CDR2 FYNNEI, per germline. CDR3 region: CASERDRGVNEQFF. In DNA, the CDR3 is TGTGCCAGCGAGCGGGACAGGGGCGTGAATGAGCAGTTCTTC.

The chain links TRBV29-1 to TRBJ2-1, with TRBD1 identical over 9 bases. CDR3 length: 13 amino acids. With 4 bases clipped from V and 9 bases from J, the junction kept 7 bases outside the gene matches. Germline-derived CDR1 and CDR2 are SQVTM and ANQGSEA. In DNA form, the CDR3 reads TGCAGCGTTGTGACAGGGGGGCAGGGTGAGCAGTTCTTC. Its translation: CSVVTGGQGEQFF.

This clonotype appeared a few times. The CDR3 loop is CASSQDWAAEQFF. CDR3 DNA: TGCGCCAGCAGCCAAGACTGGGCAGCCGAGCAGTTCTTC. The rearrangement uses TRBV4-3 and TRBJ2-1; no firm D call. V lost 0 bases and J lost 10, with 10 bases in between. Germline V gene lookup returns CDR1 LGHNA and CDR2 YSLEER. CDR3 length: 13 amino acids.

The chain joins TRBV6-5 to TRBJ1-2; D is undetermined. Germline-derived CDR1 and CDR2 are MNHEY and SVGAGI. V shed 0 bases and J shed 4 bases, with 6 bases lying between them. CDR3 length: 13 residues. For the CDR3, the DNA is TGTGCCAGCAGTTACTCAGCCAGCTATGGCTACACCTTC. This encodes CASSYSASYGYTF.

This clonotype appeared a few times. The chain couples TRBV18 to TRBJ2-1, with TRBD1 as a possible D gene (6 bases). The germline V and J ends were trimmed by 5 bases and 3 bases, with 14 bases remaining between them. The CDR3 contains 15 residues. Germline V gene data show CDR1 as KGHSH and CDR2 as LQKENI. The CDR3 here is CASSERGGGYNEQFF. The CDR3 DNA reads TGTGCCAGCTCAGAAAGAGGGGGTGGCTACAATGAGCAGTTCTTC.

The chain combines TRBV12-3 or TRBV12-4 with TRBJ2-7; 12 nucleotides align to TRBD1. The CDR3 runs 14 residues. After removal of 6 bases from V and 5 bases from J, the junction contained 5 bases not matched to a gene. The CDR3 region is CASREGQGAHEQYF. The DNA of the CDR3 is TGTGCCAGCAGGGAGGGACAGGGGGCCCACGAGCAGTACTTC.

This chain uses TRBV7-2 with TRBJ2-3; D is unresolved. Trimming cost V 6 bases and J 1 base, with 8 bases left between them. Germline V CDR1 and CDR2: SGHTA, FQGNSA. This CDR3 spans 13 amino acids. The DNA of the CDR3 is TGTGCCAGCAGGGGAACCGGCACAGATACGCAGTATTTT. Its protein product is CASRGTGTDTQYF.

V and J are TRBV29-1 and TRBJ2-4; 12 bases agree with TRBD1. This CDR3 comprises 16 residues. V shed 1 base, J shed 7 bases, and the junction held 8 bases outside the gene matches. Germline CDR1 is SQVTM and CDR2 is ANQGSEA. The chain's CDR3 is CSVEVAPGQGANIQYF. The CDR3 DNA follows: TGCAGCGTTGAAGTGGCCCCGGGACAGGGGGCGAACATTCAGTACTTC.

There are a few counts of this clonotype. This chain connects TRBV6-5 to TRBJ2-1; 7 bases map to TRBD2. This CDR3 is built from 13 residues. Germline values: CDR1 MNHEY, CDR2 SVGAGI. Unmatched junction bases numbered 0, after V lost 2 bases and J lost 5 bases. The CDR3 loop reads CASSYGGDNEQFF. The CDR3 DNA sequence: TGTGCCAGCAGTTACGGGGGGGACAATGAGCAGTTCTTC.

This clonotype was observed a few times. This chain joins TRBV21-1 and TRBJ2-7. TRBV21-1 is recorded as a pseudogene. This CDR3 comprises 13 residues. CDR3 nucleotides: TGTGCCAGCAGCAAAAAGGTCGTGGGTCAGCAGTACGTC. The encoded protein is CASSKKVVGQQYV.

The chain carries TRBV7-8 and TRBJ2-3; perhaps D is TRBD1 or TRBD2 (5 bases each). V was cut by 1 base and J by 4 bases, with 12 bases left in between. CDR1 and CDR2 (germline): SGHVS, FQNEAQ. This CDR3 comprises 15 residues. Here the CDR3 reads CASSLVWQGADTQYF. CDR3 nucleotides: TGTGCCAGCAGCTTAGTCTGGCAGGGAGCAGATACGCAGTATTTT.

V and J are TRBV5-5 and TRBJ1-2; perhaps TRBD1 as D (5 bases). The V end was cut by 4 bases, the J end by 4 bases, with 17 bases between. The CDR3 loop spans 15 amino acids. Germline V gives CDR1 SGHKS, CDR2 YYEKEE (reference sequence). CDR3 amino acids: CASSGVGLQGYGYTF. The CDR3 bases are TGTGCCAGCAGCGGAGTGGGGCTGCAGGGCTATGGCTACACCTTC.

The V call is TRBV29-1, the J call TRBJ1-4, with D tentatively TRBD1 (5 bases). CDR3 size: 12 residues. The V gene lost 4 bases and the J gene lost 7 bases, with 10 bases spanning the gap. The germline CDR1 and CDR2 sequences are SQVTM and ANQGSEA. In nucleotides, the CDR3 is TGCAGCGTTGGGGGAAGGGGTGAAAAACTGTTTTTT. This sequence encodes CSVGGRGEKLFF.

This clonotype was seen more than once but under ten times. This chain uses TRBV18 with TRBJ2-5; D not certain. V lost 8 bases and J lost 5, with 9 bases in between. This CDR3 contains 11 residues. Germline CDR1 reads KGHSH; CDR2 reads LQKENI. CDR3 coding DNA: TGTGCCAGCACTTCCATCGAGACCCAGTACTTC. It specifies CASTSIETQYF.

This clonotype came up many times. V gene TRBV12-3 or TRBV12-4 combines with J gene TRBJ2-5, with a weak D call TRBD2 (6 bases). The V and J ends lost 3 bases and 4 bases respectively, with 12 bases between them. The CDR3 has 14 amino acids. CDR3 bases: TGTGCCAGCAGTTTGAGACACGGGGGAGAGACCCAGTACTTC. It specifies CASSLRHGGETQYF.

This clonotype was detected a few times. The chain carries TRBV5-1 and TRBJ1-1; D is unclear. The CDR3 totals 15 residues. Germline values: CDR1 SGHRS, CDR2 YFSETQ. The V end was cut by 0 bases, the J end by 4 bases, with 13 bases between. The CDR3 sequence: CASSLVEYLGTEAFF. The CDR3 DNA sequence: TGCGCCAGCAGCTTGGTAGAGTACTTAGGCACTGAAGCTTTCTTT. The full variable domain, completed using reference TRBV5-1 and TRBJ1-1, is KAGVTQTPRYLIKTRGQQVTLSCSPISGHRSVSWYQQTPGQGLQFLFEYFSETQRNKGNFPGRFSGRQFSNSRSEMNVSTLELGDSALYLCASSLVEYLGTEAFFGQGTRLTVV.